Listed here are 7 T cell receptor beta chains from one sample, sequenced in a study of CD8 T cells in ankylosing spondylitis. Study-wide points: Seemingly characteristic of ankylosing spondylitis blood was a TCR beta motif consisting of about 8 highly homologous variants.

Antigen specificity for these receptors is unknown. MiXCR was run by TCRdb on the 5' RACE reads, yielding one entry per CDR3 protein. The sample carries some 130,000 distinct CDR3 sequences, approximately 17% recorded once. Sequenced input: blood, either unsorted or a sorted T cell fraction (not recorded which). The receptors stem from a male donor with ankylosing spondylitis.

This clonotype was detected only a few times. The chain has TRBV27 and TRBJ1-5, with D unclear. The length of the CDR3 is 14 residues. Germline-derived CDR1 and CDR2 are MNHEY and SMNVEV (reference sequence). V was shortened by 6 bases and J by 7 bases, with 16 bases between the two germline ends. As DNA, the CDR3 is TGTGCCAGCAGCCAACATCGGTCCGTCCAGCCCCAGCATTTT. This encodes CASSQHRSVQPQHF.

This clonotype was counted between two and nine times. The chain is built from TRBV28 and TRBJ2-1; 8 bases fit TRBD1. With V trimmed by 8 bases and J by 8 bases, 11 bases remained unmatched. The CDR3 covers 14 residues. Germline V gene lookup returns CDR1 MDHEN and CDR2 SYDVKM. CDR3 in DNA: TGTGCCAGCGAAACAGGGGGAGGCCAATATGAGCAGTTCTTC. Residues: CASETGGGQYEQFF.

J is TRBJ2-7 and V is TRBV7-9, with D possibly being TRBD1 or TRBD2 (5 bases each). V was trimmed by 4 bases and J by 5 bases, leaving 15 bases between them. This CDR3 contains 14 residues. The germline V gene encodes CDR1 SEHNR and CDR2 FQNEAQ (reference sequence). The CDR3 spells CASSSSYRGDEQYF. The CDR3, as DNA: TGTGCCAGCAGCTCATCATATCGGGGCGACGAGCAGTACTTC.

J is TRBJ2-7 and V is TRBV9; D possibly corresponds to TRBD2 (5 bases). CDR3 length: 15 residues. V was trimmed by 4 bases and J by 2 bases, leaving 16 bases between them. Germline loops: CDR1 SGDLS, CDR2 YYNGEE. Here the CDR3 reads CASSIDSDTPYEQYF. For the CDR3, the DNA is TGTGCCAGCAGCATTGATAGCGACACCCCCTACGAGCAGTACTTC.

The chain recombines TRBV7-9 with TRBJ2-1; the D is unclear. Germline V gene data show CDR1 as SEHNR and CDR2 as FQNEAQ (reference sequence). The CDR3 extends over 15 amino acids. Trimming took 6 bases from V and 0 from J, leaving 12 bases between them. This chain's CDR3 is CASSAAGSSYNEQFF. DNA for the CDR3: TGTGCCAGCAGTGCCGCAGGAAGCTCCTACAATGAGCAGTTCTTC.

This clonotype was observed once. The chain employs TRBV12-5 and TRBJ2-7; D gene unclear. Germline lookup yields CDR1 LGHNT and CDR2 FRNRAP. V was trimmed by 2 bases and J by 7 bases, leaving 24 bases between them. This CDR3 has 17 residues. This CDR3 is CASGLNPTYPSFLEQYF. As DNA, the CDR3 is TGTGCTAGTGGTTTGAACCCTACATACCCATCTTTCTTAGAGCAGTACTTC.

This clonotype occurred a few times. The V call is TRBV11-1, the J call TRBJ2-1; 9 positions agree with TRBD2. This CDR3 is 17 amino acids long. V shed 5 bases, J shed 5 bases, and the junction held 13 bases outside the gene matches. Germline lookup yields CDR1 SGHAT and CDR2 FQDESV (reference sequence). CDR3 protein: CASSPGGGSGSHNEQFF. In DNA form, the CDR3 reads TGTGCCAGCAGCCCAGGGGGAGGTAGCGGGAGCCACAATGAGCAGTTCTTC. Supplemented by reference TRBV11-1 and TRBJ2-1, the full variable domain reads EAEVAQSPRYKITEKSQAVAFWCDPISGHATLYWYRQILGQGPELLVQFQDESVVDDSQLPKDRFSAERLKGVDSTLKIQPAELGDSAMYLCASSPGGGSGSHNEQFFGPGTRLTVL.